Sequencing of this T cell receptor beta chain was carried out in a study of shared clonotypes between healthy human individuals. Study overall: Each donor's CD8 memory used one plate, CD8 naive two, each CD4 subset three.

This clone came up once. Its target is not known. Study-wide findings and caveats: Rarefaction indicated that sorted-subset sequencing remained incomplete although depth was large.

V was shortened by 2 bases and J by 8 bases, with 15 bases between the two germline ends. This CDR3 contains 13 residues. Germline V gene sequence: CDR1 SQVTM, CDR2 ANQGSEA. Some clones are missing from TCRdb's copy, which holds only in-frame ones; the method was immunoSEQ multiplex PCR. The sample contains almost 750,000 clones, 72% of which appear only once. J is TRBJ1-2 and V is TRBV29-1; tentatively, D is TRBD1 (5 bases). Sequencing was done on a sample of memory CD4+ T cells sorted from blood. Documented subset: CD45RA-negative fraction. This clonotype was sampled from a woman in her thirties in good health. CDR3 bases: TGCAGCGTTGAATTGGGGCGACTCGGAGGCTACACCTTC. Its translation is CSVELGRLGGYTF.